This is a list of T cell receptor beta chains from one sample in a study of Ad26.COV2.S vaccination and SARS-CoV-2 variants. TCRdb's table, derived via immunoSEQ multiplex PCR, lists solely in-frame clones and lacks some. The top ten hold about 13% of the sample, which has some 480,000 clones, roughly 87% seen once. The sample was peripheral blood, taken in a trial of Ad26.COV2.S vaccine versus placebo. The receptor source for this set is a person aged 18-65 years who received the Ad26.COV2.S COVID-19 vaccine or a placebo. CDR3s include the opening cysteine and the closing phenylalanine or tryptophan. The order of the fields is V gene, D gene, clone size, J gene, CDR3 DNA, CDR3 protein. A D gene is named only where the DNA matches it firmly. A clone size is listed for some rows: how often the clone was seen (once, few, many), or a class if it is expanded.

TRBV5-6	-	-	TRBJ2-7	TGTGCCAGCAGCTTGTGGGGGGCTCCAACCTACGAGCAGTACTTC	CASSLWGAPTYEQYF
TRBV19	-	many	TRBJ1-5	TGTGCCAGTAGTATAGGGGGGGGCGCAGCTCAGCCCCAGCATTTT	CASSIGGGAAQPQHF
TRBV18	-	-	TRBJ1-2	TGTGCCAGCTCACCACCGACTAATAGCCGAGGCGGCTATGGCTACACCTTC	CASSPPTNSRGGYGYTF
TRBV29-1	TRBD1	-	TRBJ1-2	TGCAGCGTTGAAGAATTTGTGACAGGGGGCGGTAACTATGGCTACACCTTC	CSVEEFVTGGGNYGYTF
TRBV7-8	TRBD1	-	TRBJ1-1	TGTGCCAGCAGCGCACGACAGGGATTGAACACTGAAGCTTTCTTT	CASSARQGLNTEAFF
TRBV27	-	-	TRBJ1-2	TGTGCCAGCAGTGTCTCCACAGGGAACTATGGCTACACCTTC	CASSVSTGNYGYTF
TRBV28	-	few	TRBJ1-2	TGTGCCAGCATCCAGGGAGGGGAGAACTATGGCTACACCTTC	CASIQGGENYGYTF
TRBV2	-	-	TRBJ2-1	TGTGCCAGCAGTGAACTCCTCAATGAGCAGTTCTTC	CASSELLNEQFF
TRBV6-1	TRBD2	-	TRBJ2-7	TGTGCCAGCAGTCTACCTGCTAGCGGGAGGAACGAGCAGTACTTC	CASSLPASGRNEQYF
TRBV6-1	TRBD1	-	TRBJ1-4	TGTGCCAGCAGTGGGCACCTAGGGGGCGCTTGGGCTAATGAAAAACTGTTTTTT	CASSGHLGGAWANEKLFF
TRBV11-2	-	-	TRBJ2-5	TGTGCCAGCAGCTTGGGGGTGAAAGCCCAGGAGACCCAGTACTTC	CASSLGVKAQETQYF
TRBV5-1	-	once	TRBJ2-5	TGCGCCAGCAGCTTCGGGCAGGGGTCGGGCGGCCCAAGCCAAGAGACCCAGTACTTC	CASSFGQGSGGPSQETQYF
TRBV19	TRBD1	-	TRBJ2-1	TGTGCCAGTAGCACCGACGGGACAGGGAGTACTGAGCAGTTCTTC	CASSTDGTGSTEQFF
TRBV11-2	-	-	TRBJ1-1	TGTGCCAGCAGCCCTAACATCGCTGCGGGCACTGAAGCTTTCTTT	CASSPNIAAGTEAFF
TRBV19	TRBD2	-	TRBJ2-1	TGTGCCAGTAGTATTTTTAGCGGGAGGGTGAATGAGCAGTTCTTC	CASSIFSGRVNEQFF
TRBV6-5	-	-	TRBJ1-2	TGTGCCAGCATGGCGGCCCGGGGGGGGTATGGCTACACCTTC	CASMAARGGYGYTF
TRBV30	-	-	TRBJ2-6	TGTGCCTGGAGTCGGGATTCTGGGGCCAACGTCCTGACTTTC	CAWSRDSGANVLTF
TRBV6-6	TRBD1	few	TRBJ1-2	TGTGCCAGCAGCATAGGGGGCGGCTATGGCTACACCTTC	CASSIGGGYGYTF
TRBV3-1/TRBV3-2	-	-	TRBJ2-3	TGTGCCAGCAGCCAAGATCCCCCCCAGCGGACACACACAGATACGCAGTATTTT	CASSQDPPQRTHTDTQYF
TRBV28	-	-	TRBJ2-7	TGTGCCAGCAGAGGTTCGGGATTTTACGAGCAGTACTTC	CASRGSGFYEQYF
TRBV7-9	TRBD2	once	TRBJ2-7	TGTGCCAGCAGCCAAACTAGCGGGACCCCCTACGAGCAGTACTTC	CASSQTSGTPYEQYF
TRBV15	TRBD1	-	TRBJ1-5	TGTGCCACCAGCAGCGGGACAGGGGGCTTTCAGCCCCAGCATTTT	CATSSGTGGFQPQHF
TRBV7-9	-	-	TRBJ1-1	TGTGCCAGCAGCTTAGGTGCGGGGATCGGCCCTGAAGCTTTCTTT	CASSLGAGIGPEAFF
TRBV30	TRBD2	-	TRBJ2-5	TGTGCCTGGAGTCGTCTCTCTCTAGCGGGAGGACCTAAAGAGACCCAGTACTTC	CAWSRLSLAGGPKETQYF
TRBV4-1	TRBD2	once	TRBJ2-2	TGCGCCAGCAGCCAAGATCGGGGGAGCGGGATAACCGGGGAGCTGTTTTTT	CASSQDRGSGITGELFF
TRBV25-1	-	once	TRBJ2-2	TGTGCCAGCAGTGACATGACTTTCTGGACCGGGGAGCTGTTTTTT	CASSDMTFWTGELFF
TRBV5-1	TRBD2	-	TRBJ2-1	TGCGCCAGCAGCACGGGACTAGCGGGAGTCCATGAGCAGTTCTTC	CASSTGLAGVHEQFF
TRBV30	-	-	TRBJ2-7	TGTGCCTGGGTCGGAACCCCCAGCGAGCAGTACTTC	CAWVGTPSEQYF
TRBV28	TRBD1	-	TRBJ2-1	TGTGCCACCGAGGGGGCCCCCTACAATGAGCAGTTCTTC	CATEGAPYNEQFF
TRBV7-9	TRBD1	-	TRBJ1-6	TGTGCCAGCAGCCCAAACAGGGGTGATTCACCCCTCCACTTT	CASSPNRGDSPLHF
TRBV19	-	-	TRBJ1-5	TGTGCCAGTAGTATAGTGGCGACCGGGCCCCAGCATTTT	CASSIVATGPQHF
TRBV19	TRBD2	once	TRBJ2-3	TGTGCCAGTAGCACGATGGGAGGGCTCGATACGCAGTATTTT	CASSTMGGLDTQYF
TRBV4-2	TRBD2	few	TRBJ2-7	TGTGCCAGCAGCCACCAAGCGGGAGGGGGATCCTCCTACGAGCAGTACTTC	CASSHQAGGGSSYEQYF
TRBV14	-	-	TRBJ2-7	TGTGCCAGCAGCCAAGAGTTCGTTTATGGTGGGACGATCGGGGTTATCTCCTACGAGCAGTACTTC	CASSQEFVYGGTIGVISYEQYF
TRBV11-2	-	-	TRBJ1-1	TGTGCCAGCAGCTACCACCCGCGCATAAACACTGAAGCTTTCTTT	CASSYHPRINTEAFF
TRBV4-2	-	-	TRBJ2-7	TGTGCCAGCAGCCCGAGAATCTGGGGCGACGAGCAGTACTTC	CASSPRIWGDEQYF
TRBV6-4	-	-	TRBJ1-1	TGTGCCAGCAGGAGGACGGGGAACACTGAAGCTTTCTTT	CASRRTGNTEAFF
TRBV11-2	-	-	TRBJ2-7	TGTGCCAGCAGCTTAGCCCCGGGCAGGTCCTACGAGCAGTACTTC	CASSLAPGRSYEQYF
TRBV20-1	-	-	TRBJ2-7	TGCAGTGCTAGTCACGGGGGACTCTCCGCCTACGAGCAGTACTTC	CSASHGGLSAYEQYF
TRBV19	TRBD1	-	TRBJ2-2	TGTGCCACCCGGGACAGGGGAGGGGAGCACGGGGAGCTGTTTTTT	CATRDRGGEHGELFF
TRBV9	-	-	TRBJ1-1	TGTGCCAGCAGCGTAGTTCCTTACACTGAAGCTTTCTTT	CASSVVPYTEAFF
TRBV4-1	TRBD2	-	TRBJ2-5	TGCGCCAGCAGCCAAGATCCCCCGGGACTAGTCGGAGAGACCCAGTACTTC	CASSQDPPGLVGETQYF
TRBV15	-	few	TRBJ1-5	TGTGCCACCAGCAGACAGGGGACTAATCAGCCCCAGCATTTT	CATSRQGTNQPQHF
TRBV19	-	-	TRBJ2-1	TGTGCCACCCAGCCCCAGGACCGCTGGGAGCAGTTCTTC	CATQPQDRWEQFF
TRBV30	-	-	TRBJ2-7	TGTGCCTGGAACAGGGACTCCTACGAGCAGTACTTC	CAWNRDSYEQYF
TRBV28	TRBD1	few	TRBJ1-6	TGTGCCAGCGGACCGGGACAGTCTAATTCACCCCTCCACTTT	CASGPGQSNSPLHF
TRBV30	TRBD2	-	TRBJ2-3	TGTGCCTGGACGCGGGACTACACAGATACGCAGTATTTT	CAWTRDYTDTQYF
TRBV3-1/TRBV3-2	-	-	TRBJ2-3	TGTGCCAGCAGCCCAAGGGGCCCCACGAATACGCAGTATTTT	CASSPRGPTNTQYF
TRBV28	TRBD1	few	TRBJ1-1	TGTGCCAGCCACACAGGGGAGAACACTGAAGCTTTCTTT	CASHTGENTEAFF